This T cell receptor (beta chain) is drawn from a study of T cells in localized non-small cell lung cancer. Findings and caveats of the study: Without multi-region sequencing, intratumor heterogeneity could not be excluded. Adjacent lung had a median about 60 of the 100 largest tumor clones. Uninvolved adjacent lung, not tumor, had the highest T cell clonality.

Sequenced by immunoSEQ multiplex PCR; TCRdb stores in-frame clones only, minus some. This table holds about 54,000 clones, about 85% found once. From germline, CDR1 is MNHEY and CDR2 SMNVEV (reference sequence). The CDR3 has 13 residues. The ends were cut back, 7 bases at V and 7 bases at J, with 11 bases in the middle. As concerns this clone: Its matching antigen is unknown.

This material consisted of peripheral blood, taken before any cancer treatment. This TCR came from an older female donor with stage II squamous cell lung carcinoma. The gene calls are TRBV27 and TRBJ1-6; D is unclear. The chain's CDR3 is CASNVGGNSPLHF. For the CDR3, the DNA is TGTGCCAGCAACGTGGGTGGGAATTCACCCCTCCACTTT.